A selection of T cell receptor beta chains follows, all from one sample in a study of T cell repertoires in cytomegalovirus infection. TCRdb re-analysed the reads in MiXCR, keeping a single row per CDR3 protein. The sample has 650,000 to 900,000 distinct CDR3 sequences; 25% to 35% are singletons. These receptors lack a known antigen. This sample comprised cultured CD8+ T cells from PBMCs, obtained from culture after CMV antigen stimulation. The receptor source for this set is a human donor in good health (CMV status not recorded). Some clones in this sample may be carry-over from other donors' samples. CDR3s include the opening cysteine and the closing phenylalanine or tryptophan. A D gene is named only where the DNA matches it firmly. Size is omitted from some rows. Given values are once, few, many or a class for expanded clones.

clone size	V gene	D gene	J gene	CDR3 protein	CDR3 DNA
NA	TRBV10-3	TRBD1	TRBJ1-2	CAISEFGQGDCGPF	TGTGCCATCAGTGAGTTTGGACAGGGAGATTGCGGTCCCTTC
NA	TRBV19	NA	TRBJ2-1	CASALGDEQFF	TGTGCCAGTGCCCTGGGGGATGAGCAGTTCTTC
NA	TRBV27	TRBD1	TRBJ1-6	CASSFTGAKNSPLHF	TGTGCCAGCAGTTTTACAGGGGCGAAAAATTCACCCCTCCACTTT
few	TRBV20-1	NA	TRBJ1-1	CSARDLGVTEAFF	TGCAGTGCTAGAGATCTGGGGGTCACTGAAGCTTTCTTT
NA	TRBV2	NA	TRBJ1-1	CASKGRAVEAFF	TGTGCCAGCAAAGGTAGGGCGGTTGAAGCTTTCTTT
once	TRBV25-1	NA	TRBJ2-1	CASSEFVTGYEQFF	TGTGCCAGCAGTGAATTCGTCACAGGCTATGAGCAGTTCTTC
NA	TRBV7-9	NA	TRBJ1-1	CASSSTGPIGSTEAFF	TGTGCCAGCAGCTCCACAGGGCCTATAGGGAGCACTGAAGCTTTCTTT
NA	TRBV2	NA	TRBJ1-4	CASSEGQVGEKLFF	TGTGCCAGCAGTGAAGGCCAGGTTGGCGAAAAACTGTTTTTT
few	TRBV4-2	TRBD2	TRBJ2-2	CASSQDGVSGGASGELFF	TGTGCCAGCAGCCAAGATGGCGTTAGCGGGGGGGCTTCGGGGGAGCTGTTTTTT
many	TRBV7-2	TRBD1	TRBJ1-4	CASSLDSRQGIALNEKLFF	TGTGCCAGCAGCTTAGATAGCCGACAGGGAATCGCCCTTAATGAAAAACTGTTTTTT
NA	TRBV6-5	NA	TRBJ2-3	CASGGAGYTDTQYF	TGTGCCAGCGGAGGAGCGGGCTACACAGATACGCAGTATTTT
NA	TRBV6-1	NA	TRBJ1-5	CASSEAEVSNQPQHF	TGTGCCAGCAGTGAAGCAGAAGTAAGCAATCAGCCCCAGCATTTT
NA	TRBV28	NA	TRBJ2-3	CASSAGQEVSDTQYF	TGTGCCAGCAGTGCGGGACAAGAAGTTTCAGATACGCAGTATTTT
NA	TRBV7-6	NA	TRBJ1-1	CASSPATVNTKAFF	TGTGCCAGCAGCCCAGCGACAGTGAACACTAAAGCTTTCTTT
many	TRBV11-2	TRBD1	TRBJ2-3	CASSLRTGVTDTQYF	TGTGCCAGCAGCTTAAGGACAGGAGTCACAGATACGCAGTATTTT
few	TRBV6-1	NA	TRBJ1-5	CASSELRGSNQPQHF	TGTGCCAGCAGTGAACTGCGGGGTAGCAATCAGCCCCAGCATTTT
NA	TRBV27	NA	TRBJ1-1	CASSPAQLNTEAFF	TGTGCCAGCAGCCCGGCACAGTTGAACACTGAAGCTTTCTTT
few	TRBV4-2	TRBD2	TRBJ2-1	CASSHDSGYEQFF	TGTGCCAGCAGCCATGATAGCGGGTATGAGCAGTTCTTC
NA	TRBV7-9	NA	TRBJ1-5	CASKSGAGEPQHF	TGTGCCAGCAAATCCGGAGCTGGTGAGCCCCAGCATTTT
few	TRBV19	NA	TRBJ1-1	CASRMGLDRPNTEAFF	TGTGCCAGTAGGATGGGACTTGACAGACCGAACACTGAAGCTTTCTTT
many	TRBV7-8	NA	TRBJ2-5	CASSSLTDQETQYF	TGTGCCAGCAGCTCCTTGACGGACCAAGAGACCCAGTACTTC
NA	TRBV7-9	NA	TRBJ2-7	CASSLAKSSYEQYF	TGTGCCAGCAGCTTGGCGAAGTCTTCCTACGAGCAGTACTTC
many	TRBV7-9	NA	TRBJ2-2	CASSPWAIDTGELFF	TGTGCCAGCAGCCCTTGGGCAATCGACACCGGGGAGCTGTTTTTT
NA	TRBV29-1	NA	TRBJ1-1	CSVEGGTEAFF	TGCAGCGTTGAAGGAGGCACTGAAGCTTTCTTT